This T cell receptor (beta chain) was found in a study of cytomegalovirus exposure and HLA in healthy donors. Across the whole study: Unique TCRs numbering roughly 85 million, obtained from HLA-typed donors, made up an early data release. For the approximately 390 genotyped donors, approximately 83% fell within the Caucasian-associated ancestry cluster.

It was with 60 Vbeta and 13 Jbeta primers that the PCR ran. The method was immunoSEQ multiplex PCR; TCRdb's version includes in-frame clones alone and lacks a portion of them. The profile covers about 150,000 clones, with over 8% appearing a single time and about 1.7% taken by the ten largest. CDR1 and CDR2 from the germline V gene are SQVTM and ANQGSEA. Trimming removed 1 base at V and 4 bases at J, with 4 bases between. CDR3 length: 11 amino acids. Whole-study findings and limits: CMV serostatus stood as the only immune exposure information on hand. Based on reports, TCR beta sequences accurately predicted HLA-A and HLA-B alleles for most subjects.

The sample holds a few counts of this clone. Its antigen is not identified. The rearrangement joins TRBV29-1 to TRBJ1-1; D uncertain. This clonotype originated in a male donor in good health and CMV-seronegative. The sequenced material came from PBMCs. The CDR3 is CSVEVRTEAFF. The CDR3 DNA sequence: TGCAGCGTTGAAGTCCGCACTGAAGCTTTCTTT.